A single sample is the source of the 7 T cell receptor beta chains below, sequenced in a study of blood T cell repertoires in COVID-19. TCRdb keeps only in-frame clones here, not all; method: immunoSEQ multiplex PCR. The profile shows 190,000 or so clones, about 83% of them singletons. Sample: peripheral blood. Every receptor here comes from a woman between 18 and 29 years old who had recovered from COVID-19.

The J gene is TRBJ2-1, the V gene TRBV9; maybe TRBD1 (5 bases). Looked up from germline, CDR1 is SGDLS and CDR2 is YYNGEE. The CDR3 contains 17 residues. Trimming left V 0 bases short and J 0 bases short, with 13 bases between. In nucleotides, the CDR3 is TGTGCCAGCAGCGTAGGGGGCGGCATGAGCTCCTACAATGAGCAGTTCTTC. Protein sequence: CASSVGGGMSSYNEQFF.

This clone occurred a few times. This chain joins TRBV9 and TRBJ2-7; 11 bases map to TRBD1. This CDR3 has 15 amino acids. CDR1 and CDR2 from the germline V gene are SGDLS and YYNGEE. Unmatched junction bases numbered 4, after V lost 0 bases and J lost 5 bases. The CDR3 here is CASSVGDRGSHEQYF. The CDR3 bases are TGTGCCAGCAGCGTAGGGGACAGGGGGTCCCACGAGCAGTACTTC.

The V and J genes are TRBV4-2 and TRBJ2-1; the D gene is possibly TRBD2 (6 bases). The germline CDR1 and CDR2 sequences are LGHNA and YNFKEQ. V was cut by 4 bases and J by 4 bases, with 17 bases left in between. The length of the CDR3 is 16 residues. The CDR3 here is CASSPLGGERYNEQFF. The CDR3 nucleotides are TGTGCCAGCAGCCCTCTCGGGGGAGAACGTTACAATGAGCAGTTCTTC.

The chain couples TRBV18 to TRBJ1-1, with 7 bases lining up with TRBD1. J was trimmed by 2 bases and V by 2 bases; bases with no gene match: 11. From germline, CDR1 is KGHSH and CDR2 LQKENI. The CDR3 spans 17 residues. The CDR3 DNA is TGTGCCAGCTCACCATGGGTCCGAACAGGGGTCAACACTGAAGCTTTCTTT. It codes for CASSPWVRTGVNTEAFF.

This clone has only a few counts. The V call is TRBV14, the J call TRBJ1-4; maybe TRBD1 (6 bases). The V and J ends lost 4 bases and 10 bases respectively, with 16 bases between them. CDR1 is SGHDN and CDR2 is FVKESK in the germline V gene. The length of the CDR3 is 14 residues. CDR3 DNA: TGTGCCAGCAGCCCCCGAGGCGGGGGCGGAAAACTGTTTTTT. Amino acids: CASSPRGGGGKLFF.

The chain uses TRBV4-3 and TRBJ2-1, with TRBD2 as a possible D gene (6 bases). CDR1 is LGHNA, CDR2 YSLEER, per germline. Trimming took off 3 bases at V and 3 bases at J, with 12 bases between the two ends. The CDR3 totals 15 residues. CDR3 residues: CASSQLGTGYNEQFF. The CDR3, as DNA: TGCGCCAGCAGCCAGCTAGGGACTGGCTACAATGAGCAGTTCTTC.

The V gene is TRBV6-5, the J gene TRBJ2-1; 9 bases line up with TRBD2. V lost 2 bases and J lost 6; bases outside the gene matches: 2. The CDR3 consists of 14 residues. Looked up from germline, CDR1 is MNHEY and CDR2 is SVGAGI. The CDR3 DNA sequence: TGTGCCAGCAGTTACGCGACTAGCGGCAATGAGCAGTTCTTC. Translated: CASSYATSGNEQFF.